This TCR beta chain is from a study of CD8+ T cells in alopecia areata. Looking at the study overall: The drug, oral tofacitinib, was given to treated patients at 5 to 10 mg twice daily. Study results and limitations: Patients shared TCRs less clearly than mice did, possibly for HLA-related reasons.

Worth noting for this clone: What it binds is not known.

V was shortened by 0 bases and J by 4 bases, with 2 bases between the two germline ends. The CDR3 consists of 11 residues. Per germline, CDR1 SGDLS and CDR2 YYNGEE. Following extraction, RNA underwent reverse transcription to cDNA, which served as the sequencing template. Assay used: immunoSEQ multiplex PCR; TCRdb lists only in-frame clones, some missing. The sample includes a few hundred thousand clones, 67% seen only once; the top ten take approximately 1.2%. The input for sequencing was CD4+ T cells sorted from blood, taken at week 0. V usage is TRBV9 and J usage is TRBJ2-7, with D uncertain. This clonotype was sampled from a human donor with alopecia areata. CDR3 sequence: CASSVEYEQYF. CDR3 DNA: TGTGCCAGCAGCGTAGAATACGAGCAGTACTTC.